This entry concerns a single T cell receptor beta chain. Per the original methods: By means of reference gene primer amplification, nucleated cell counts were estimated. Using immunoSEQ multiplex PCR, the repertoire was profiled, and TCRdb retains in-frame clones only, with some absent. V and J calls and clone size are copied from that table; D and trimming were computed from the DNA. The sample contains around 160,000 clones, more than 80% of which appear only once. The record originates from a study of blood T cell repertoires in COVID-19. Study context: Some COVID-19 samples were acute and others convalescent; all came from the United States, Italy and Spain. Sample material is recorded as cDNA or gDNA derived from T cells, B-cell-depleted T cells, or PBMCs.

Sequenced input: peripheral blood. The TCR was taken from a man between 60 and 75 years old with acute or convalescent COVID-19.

CDR3 loop: CASSQPGQGLNGYTF. DNA for the CDR3: TGCGCCAGCAGCCAGCCGGGACAGGGATTAAATGGCTACACCTTC. V usage is TRBV4-3 and J usage is TRBJ1-2; 9 positions match TRBD1. Germline lookup yields CDR1 LGHNA and CDR2 YSLEER. The CDR3 extends over 15 amino acids. With V trimmed by 3 bases and J by 6 bases, 8 bases remained unmatched.